A few counts support the clone carrying this T cell receptor beta chain. What it recognizes is unknown. The use of previously described methods and listed TCR primers produced the bulk TCR libraries. TCRdb reprocessed the PCR reads via MiXCR and lists one record per CDR3 protein. The table has hundreds of thousands of distinct CDR3 sequences, less than 20% seen once. This sample is part of a study of molecular identifiers for immune sequencing clone quantification. Study-level background: In replicates, RNA from around 20,000 or 100,000 naive CD8 cells was divided five ways and four parts were sequenced. Study conclusions and caveats: Jurkat TCR RNA spiked in from one cell could reportedly be detected among about a million naive cells. The share of molecules held by clones above 20 RNA copies was over 97% in effector cells and under 1% in naive cells.

Germline V gives CDR1 LNHNV, CDR2 YYDKDF (reference sequence). The CDR3 spans 14 residues. Trimming took off 3 bases at V and 5 bases at J, with 14 bases between the two ends. This TCR came from a human donor in good health. Some libraries in this study had Jurkat cell RNA spiked in. The sample comprised naive CD8+ T cells from blood, with Jurkat cell RNA spiked in. Subset in this sample: FACS-sorted CD8+CD4-CCR7+CD45RA+ naive T cells. The chain is built from TRBV15 and TRBJ2-7; tentative D call: TRBD1 (6 bases). CDR3 loop: CATSSPRGFDEQYF. The DNA of the CDR3 is TGTGCCACCAGCAGCCCCAGGGGCTTCGACGAGCAGTACTTC.